The 19 T cell receptor beta chains below all came from one sample that was sequenced in a study of beta chain features in type 1 diabetes. Overall study findings and caveats: Moderate yet significant TCRB CDR3 shortening was seen in Type 1 diabetes patients in all four CD4+ subsets.

The whole isolated RNA underwent reverse transcription, so sequencing captured expressed TCRB transcripts. Sequencing was performed with immunoSEQ multiplex PCR; in TCRdb, only in-frame clones are kept and a portion is missing. Of under 250,000 clones listed, over 11% were seen once; the top ten hold about 0.019%. Their antigens are not known. The sequencing input was naive CD4+ T cells from blood. The receptor set was obtained from a man under 40 with type 1 diabetes.

The rearrangement uses TRBV6-5 and TRBJ1-2, with TRBD1 as a possible D gene (6 bases). CDR3 size: 15 residues. Germline V gene data show CDR1 as MNHEY and CDR2 as SVGAGI. V was shortened by 4 bases and J by 1 base, with 13 bases between the two germline ends. The DNA of the CDR3 is TGTGCCAGCAGTTCACAGGGCGACTTTAACTATGGCTACACCTTC. It translates to CASSSQGDFNYGYTF.

This sequence joins TRBV5-1 and TRBJ2-3; 9 nucleotides match TRBD2. This CDR3 region has 15 residues. Germline trimming cut 4 bases from V and 3 bases from J; bases unmatched to any gene: 6. Germline values: CDR1 SGHRS, CDR2 YFSETQ. The CDR3 region has the DNA TGCGCCAGCAGCCCCCAGAGCGGGAGGACAGATACGCAGTATTTT. This gives the protein CASSPQSGRTDTQYF.

This clone came up a few times. The V and J genes are TRBV11-2 and TRBJ2-7, with 8 bases aligning to TRBD1. The J segment lost 2 bases and the V segment lost 4 bases, leaving 4 bases of the junction unmatched. The CDR3 totals 14 residues. Germline-derived CDR1 and CDR2 are SGHAT and FQNNGV. The CDR3 nucleotides are TGTGCCAGCAGCTACGACAGGGGCGCCTACGAGCAGTACTTC. It is translated as CASSYDRGAYEQYF.

The rearrangement links TRBV7-2 to TRBJ2-7; D is undetermined. The germline V gene has CDR1 SGHTA and CDR2 FQGNSA. This CDR3 has 15 residues. V lost 4 bases to trimming and J lost 4 bases, with 17 bases between them. CDR3 in amino acids: CASSSGFGQPYEQYF. The CDR3 DNA follows: TGTGCCAGCAGCTCCGGATTTGGGCAACCTTACGAGCAGTACTTC.

This chain uses TRBV4-1 with TRBJ2-7, with a possible D match to TRBD1 (6 bases). Germline V gene sequence: CDR1 MGHRA, CDR2 YSYEKL. V was trimmed by 0 bases and J by 2 bases, leaving 14 bases between them. The CDR3 length is 16 residues. The CDR3 spells CASSQEGGTLPYEQYF. The CDR3 DNA sequence: TGCGCCAGCAGCCAAGAGGGTGGGACACTCCCCTACGAGCAGTACTTC.

This clone was seen more than once but under ten times. This rearrangement joins TRBV30 to TRBJ2-7, with D possibly being TRBD1 (5 bases). Germline CDR1 GTSNPN, CDR2 SVGIG (reference sequence). CDR3 size: 13 residues. Trimming removed 4 bases from V and 7 bases from J, with 17 bases in between. DNA for the CDR3: TGTGCCTGGAAATTGGGGCCGACCAGGGAGCAGTACTTC. Translating it yields CAWKLGPTREQYF. Together with reference TRBV30 and TRBJ2-7, the CDR3 gives the full variable domain: SQTIHQWPATLVQPVGSPLSLECTVEGTSNPNLYWYRQAAGRGLQLLFYSVGIGQISSEVPQNLSASRPQDRQFILSSKKLLLSDSGFYLCAWKLGPTREQYFGPGTRLTVT.

The chain recombines TRBV25-1 with TRBJ2-1; 10 bases fit TRBD2. The germline CDR1 and CDR2 sequences are MGHDK and SYGVNS. There are 15 residues in the CDR3. V trimming: 3 bases; J trimming: 6 bases; junction bases outside the gene matches: 5. The CDR3 DNA follows: TGTGCCAGCAGTGATTCGGCTAGCGGGAGCAATGAGCAGTTCTTC. Translating gives CASSDSASGSNEQFF.

This clone was counted only a few times. V usage is TRBV14 and J usage is TRBJ2-1, with D hard to call. The CDR3 contains 14 residues. V was pared by 2 bases and J by 8 bases, with 13 bases between. The germline V gene has CDR1 SGHDN and CDR2 FVKESK. The CDR3 DNA follows: TGTGCCAGCAGCCAAACTAATATAGGAGATGAGCAGTTCTTC. This sequence encodes CASSQTNIGDEQFF.

The CDR3 loop reads CASSLSPTNARGNYGYTF. For the CDR3, the DNA is TGTGCCAGCAGCTTGAGCCCAACGAACGCCAGGGGGAACTATGGCTACACCTTC. V gene TRBV7-9 combines with J gene TRBJ1-2; TRBD1 agrees at 7 bases. The V and J ends lost 3 bases and 2 bases, in that order; junction bases with no gene match: 15. CDR1 and CDR2 (germline): SEHNR, FQNEAQ (reference sequence). The CDR3 extends over 18 amino acids. Full variable domain (outside the CDR3, taken from reference TRBV7-9 and TRBJ1-2): DTGVSQNPRHKITKRGQNVTFRCDPISEHNRLYWYRQTLGQGPEFLTYFQNEAQLEKSRLLSDRFSAERPKGSFSTLEIQRTEQGDSAMYLCASSLSPTNARGNYGYTFGSGTRLTVV.

This CDR3 reads CASSPDPTSGGAHEQFF. CDR3 DNA: TGCGCCAGCAGTCCTGACCCAACTAGCGGGGGGGCGCATGAGCAGTTCTTC. The chain carries TRBV5-1 and TRBJ2-1, with 13 positions matching TRBD2. The germline V gene has CDR1 SGHRS and CDR2 YFSETQ. Trimming cost V 5 bases and J 8 bases; bases outside gene matches: 13. The CDR3 sequence is 17 residues long.

This clone has just a few counts. The rearrangement joins TRBV29-1 to TRBJ2-7; perhaps TRBD2 as D (6 bases). Germline-derived CDR1 and CDR2 are SQVTM and ANQGSEA. The length of the CDR3 is 12 residues. V gave up 4 bases and J gave up 4 bases, with 11 bases separating them. In nucleotides, the CDR3 is TGCAGCGTTGGGGACGGAGGGTACGAGCAGTACTTC. Amino acids: CSVGDGGYEQYF.

The genes are TRBV30 and TRBJ2-7, with D possibly matching TRBD1 (6 bases). The germline V gene encodes CDR1 GTSNPN and CDR2 SVGIG (reference sequence). The CDR3 runs to 12 residues. The V and J ends lost 2 bases and 3 bases respectively, with 8 bases between them. The CDR3 here is CAWSLGGYEQYF. The CDR3 nucleotides read TGTGCCTGGAGTCTAGGGGGCTACGAGCAGTACTTC.

This clone was seen a few times. The rearrangement uses TRBV7-2 and TRBJ1-5; tentative D call: TRBD1 (5 bases). Trimming took 4 bases from V and 7 from J, leaving 14 bases between them. Germline CDR1 SGHTA, CDR2 FQGNSA. The CDR3 has 14 residues. CDR3 region: CASSSRERGQPQHF. The CDR3 DNA sequence: TGTGCCAGCAGCTCCAGGGAGCGGGGGCAGCCCCAGCATTTT.

The chain is built from TRBV5-4 and TRBJ2-3; TRBD2 aligns across 10 bases. V lost 5 bases, J lost 1 base, and 10 bases stayed unmatched. The CDR3 is 17 amino acids. CDR1 is SGHNT and CDR2 is YYREEE in the germline V gene (reference sequence). CDR3 sequence: CASSYWSSGGGTDTQYF. In nucleotides, the CDR3 is TGTGCCAGCAGTTACTGGTCGAGCGGGGGGGGCACAGATACGCAGTATTTT.

In this sample, this clone turned up a few times. The genes are TRBV29-1 and TRBJ2-1, with 10 bases aligning to TRBD2. V trimming: 6 bases; J trimming: 2 bases; junction bases outside the gene matches: 4. CDR3 length equals 14 residues. Germline CDR1 SQVTM, CDR2 ANQGSEA. Here the CDR3 reads CSVSAGGPYNEQFF. For the CDR3, the DNA is TGCAGCGTCTCAGCGGGAGGGCCCTACAATGAGCAGTTCTTC.

This clone has a handful of counts. The chain recombines TRBV30 with TRBJ1-2; unclear D gene. CDR3 size: 12 residues. The germline V gene encodes CDR1 GTSNPN and CDR2 SVGIG (reference sequence). The V end was cut by 3 bases, the J end by 8 bases, with 13 bases between. CDR3 nucleotide sequence: TGTGCCTGGAGGAGCACGGCAGGCGGCTACACCTTC. Amino acid sequence: CAWRSTAGGYTF.

This clone was counted a few times. The rearrangement links TRBV19 to TRBJ1-3; D is undetermined. With 8 bases removed from V and 3 bases from J, the gap between germline ends came to 14 bases. This CDR3 is built from 14 residues. Germline loops: CDR1 LNHDA, CDR2 SQIVND (reference sequence). This CDR3 is CASGSGLGGNTIYF. The CDR3 nucleotides are TGTGCCAGTGGCAGTGGGCTCGGTGGAAACACCATATATTTT.

This chain connects TRBV18 to TRBJ2-5; D is uncertain. Per the germline V gene, CDR1 is KGHSH and CDR2 is LQKENI. The CDR3 runs 14 residues. V lost 1 base and J 2 bases, leaving 8 bases between the germline ends. This CDR3 reads CASSPQVRQETQYF. CDR3 bases: TGTGCCAGCTCACCACAAGTCAGACAAGAGACCCAGTACTTC.

The genes are TRBV18 and TRBJ1-1, with no clear D. V was shortened by 4 bases and J by 2 bases, with 14 bases between the two germline ends. CDR1 KGHSH and CDR2 LQKENI come from the germline V gene. CDR3 length equals 15 residues. The CDR3 region has the DNA TGTGCCAGCTCACTTACTTCGGAGGGTAACACTGAAGCTTTCTTT. It specifies CASSLTSEGNTEAFF.